Each of the 32 T cell receptor beta chains below was sequenced from the same sample in a study of OX40 agonist ivuxolimab in advanced cancers. Generated by immunoSEQ multiplex PCR, the TCRdb table keeps only in-frame clones and is missing some. The sample has roughly 72,000 clones, around 85% seen once; the top ten hold more than 4%. The material was CD4+ or CD8+ T cells sorted from blood, obtained in a trial of the OX40 agonist ivuxolimab. The receptors were gathered from an adult with an advanced solid tumor such as melanoma, head and neck, liver or kidney cancer.

The rearrangement joins TRBV7-9 to TRBJ1-2; 7 positions agree with TRBD1. This CDR3 spans 13 amino acids. V lost 5 bases and J lost 8; bases outside the gene matches: 8. Germline V CDR1 and CDR2: SEHNR, FQNEAQ (reference sequence). The chain's CDR3 is CASSPDRVEGYTF. The CDR3 nucleotides read TGTGCCAGCAGCCCAGACAGGGTCGAGGGCTACACCTTC.

The gene calls are TRBV18 and TRBJ2-3, with D maybe TRBD2 (6 bases). CDR3 length equals 15 residues. Trimming removed 4 bases at V and 0 bases at J, with 11 bases between. CDR1 and CDR2 from the germline V gene are KGHSH and LQKENI. The CDR3 nucleotides are TGTGCCAGCTCACGGGACTTACCTAGCACAGATACGCAGTATTTT. As protein: CASSRDLPSTDTQYF.

The chain uses TRBV14 and TRBJ2-1; 9 positions agree with TRBD2. The CDR3 is 17 amino acids. Germline V gene data show CDR1 as SGHDN and CDR2 as FVKESK. V lost 3 bases and J lost 6; bases outside the gene matches: 12. In DNA form, the CDR3 reads TGTGCCAGCAGCCAGGTTACCGGGACTAGCTTCTTCAATGAGCAGTTCTTC. Encoded protein: CASSQVTGTSFFNEQFF.

This chain uses TRBV5-1 with TRBJ2-3; D ambiguous. Germline assignment: CDR1 SGHRS and CDR2 YFSETQ. The length of the CDR3 is 13 residues. V lost 4 bases and J lost 0, with 6 bases in between. The CDR3 coding sequence is TGCGCCAGCAGCCCGTCTAGCACAGATACGCAGTATTTT. Translating gives CASSPSSTDTQYF.

This chain's CDR3 is CASSQGGTSINYGYTF. The CDR3 DNA follows: TGCGCCAGCAGCCAAGGGGGGACCTCGATAAACTATGGCTACACCTTC. The gene calls are TRBV4-1 and TRBJ1-2, with TRBD1 as a possible D gene (5 bases). The CDR3 runs 16 residues. CDR1 is MGHRA, CDR2 YSYEKL, per germline. The V and J ends lost 1 base and 2 bases respectively, with 14 bases between them.

The chain is built from TRBV5-1 and TRBJ1-1; D gene ambiguous. Deletions cut 0 bases from V and 0 bases from J, with 6 bases between. There are 14 residues in the CDR3. Germline V gene lookup returns CDR1 SGHRS and CDR2 YFSETQ. The CDR3 loop reads CASSLGALNTEAFF. The CDR3 nucleotides are TGCGCCAGCAGCTTGGGGGCGTTGAACACTGAAGCTTTCTTT.

The rearrangement uses TRBV6-6 and TRBJ1-3, with D unresolved. This CDR3 comprises 14 residues. Trimming stripped 4 bases from V and 4 bases from J, with 11 bases between. Germline-derived CDR1 and CDR2 are MNHNY and SVGAGI (reference sequence). CDR3 bases: TGTGCCAGCAGTTTGGCAGGATTGGGAAACACCATATATTTT. As protein: CASSLAGLGNTIYF.

The rearrangement joins TRBV25-1 to TRBJ2-7, with 9 bases lining up with TRBD1. Germline CDR1 and CDR2: MGHDK and SYGVNS. The V segment lost 3 bases and the J segment 3 bases; nucleotides outside the gene matches: 9. CDR3 length: 16 amino acids. CDR3 amino acids: CASSDDRTGEIYEQYF. The CDR3 region has the DNA TGTGCCAGCAGTGATGACCGGACAGGGGAAATCTACGAGCAGTACTTC.

In DNA form, the CDR3 reads TGTGCCAGCAGCTTAGCACTATCCCATGAGCAGTTCTTC. Translation: CASSLALSHEQFF. The rearrangement joins TRBV7-2 to TRBJ2-1; D gene uncertain. This CDR3 comprises 13 residues. Germline loops: CDR1 SGHTA, CDR2 FQGNSA. V lost 0 bases, J lost 8 bases, and 8 bases lay in between. Looking up the rest from reference TRBV7-2 and TRBJ2-1 gives the full variable domain: GAGVSQSPSNKVTEKGKDVELRCDPISGHTALYWYRQSLGQGLEFLIYFQGNSAPDKSGLPSDRFSAERTGGSVSTLTIQRTQQEDSAVYLCASSLALSHEQFFGPGTRLTVL.

Turning to this clone: An end of the junction differs from the germline gene, which may be a read error. The CDR3 DNA reads TGTGCCACCAGCGGGGTGAACACCGGGGAGCTGTTTTTT. Its protein product is CATSGVNTGELFF. This chain connects TRBV7-8 to TRBJ2-2; 7 bases align to TRBD2. Germline V lookup: CDR1 SGHVS, CDR2 FQNEAQ. This CDR3 spans 13 amino acids.

V is TRBV19 and J is TRBJ2-5; the D gene could be TRBD1 or TRBD2 (5 bases each). Germline V CDR1 and CDR2: LNHDA, SQIVND (reference sequence). This CDR3 spans 17 amino acids. V lost 0 bases, J lost 5 bases, and 19 bases lay in between. In DNA, the CDR3 is TGTGCCAGTAGTATAGATTTAGGGGCAGGAGGTATCGAGACCCAGTACTTC. It yields the protein CASSIDLGAGGIETQYF.

Only a few counts were recorded for this clone. The chain links TRBV7-2 to TRBJ2-1; the D is unclear. Trimming took off 3 bases at V and 9 bases at J, with 9 bases between the two ends. CDR3 size: 12 residues. Germline assignment: CDR1 SGHTA and CDR2 FQGNSA. CDR3 DNA: TGTGCCAGCAGCTTCCTAGGACGTGAGCAGTTCTTC. It is translated as CASSFLGREQFF.

This sequence joins TRBV10-3 and TRBJ2-1; unclear D gene. The V end lost 7 bases, the J end lost 0 bases, and 7 bases lay between the germline ends. CDR1 is ENHRY, CDR2 SYGVKD, per germline. The CDR3 runs to 13 residues. The CDR3 region has the DNA TGTGCCATCACGGAGAGCTCCTACAATGAGCAGTTCTTC. This gives the protein CAITESSYNEQFF.

CDR3 in DNA: TGTGCCAGCTCACAGACCGATGGGCAGACCACTGAAGCTTTCTTT. It translates to CASSQTDGQTTEAFF. The chain combines TRBV18 with TRBJ1-1; D remains ambiguous. V lost 4 bases and J 4 bases, leaving 16 bases between the germline ends. The CDR3 totals 15 residues. Germline lookup yields CDR1 KGHSH and CDR2 LQKENI.

V usage is TRBV21-1 and J usage is TRBJ1-6. TRBV21-1 is given as a pseudogene. This CDR3 has 12 residues. CDR3 coding DNA: TGTGCCAGCAGCAAAGCGCTAGGACCCCTCCACTTT. Translated, it gives CASSKALGPLHF.

This chain uses TRBV2 with TRBJ1-5, with unresolved D. The CDR3 has 13 residues. Trimming shortened V by 3 bases and J by 2 bases, and 5 bases separated the two germline ends. Germline values: CDR1 SNHLY, CDR2 FYNNEI. The CDR3 region has the DNA TGTGCCAGCAGTGACCAGGGCAATCAGCCCCAGCATTTT. Translated: CASSDQGNQPQHF.

The chain combines TRBV5-1 with TRBJ2-1; weak D call: TRBD1 (5 bases). V lost 4 bases and J lost 8, with 10 bases in between. The germline V gene has CDR1 SGHRS and CDR2 YFSETQ. The CDR3 sequence is 12 residues long. CDR3: CASSPQGDEQFF. The CDR3 region has the DNA TGCGCCAGCAGCCCCCAAGGGGATGAGCAGTTCTTC. The whole variable domain, remainder taken from reference TRBV5-1 and TRBJ2-1, is KAGVTQTPRYLIKTRGQQVTLSCSPISGHRSVSWYQQTPGQGLQFLFEYFSETQRNKGNFPGRFSGRQFSNSRSEMNVSTLELGDSALYLCASSPQGDEQFFGPGTRLTVL.

The chain is built from TRBV2 and TRBJ2-5; 8 nucleotides match TRBD1. The J call is uncertain, as TRBJ2-7 better fits the DNA end. The length of the CDR3 is 15 residues. Germline loops: CDR1 SNHLY, CDR2 FYNNEI. The CDR3 region has the DNA TGTGCCAGCAGTGAGAGACAGGGGCATTCCTACGAGCAGTACTTC. It encodes CASSERQGHSYEQYF.

This clone was observed once. V gene TRBV5-1 combines with J gene TRBJ2-2; 8 bases map to TRBD2. The J segment lost 5 bases and the V segment lost 0 bases, leaving 3 bases of the junction unmatched. Germline CDR1 reads SGHRS; CDR2 reads YFSETQ. CDR3 length: 15 residues. CDR3 protein: CASSLDSSGTGELFF. In nucleotides, the CDR3 is TGCGCCAGCAGCTTGGACTCTAGCGGGACCGGGGAGCTGTTTTTT.

The chain combines TRBV6-5 with TRBJ2-5, with D possibly TRBD2 on 7 matching bases. The DNA matches TRBJ2-7 better at its end, which makes the J call doubtful. Germline assignment: CDR1 MNHEY and CDR2 SVGAGI. The CDR3 has 15 amino acids. DNA for the CDR3: TGTGCCAGCAGGTCAGGGGAGGGTTTAATCAACGAGCAGTACTTC. This gives the protein CASRSGEGLINEQYF.

V usage is TRBV5-1 and J usage is TRBJ1-1; 8 bases match TRBD1. The V segment lost 4 bases and the J segment 4 bases; nucleotides outside the gene matches: 3. Germline CDR1 reads SGHRS; CDR2 reads YFSETQ. The CDR3 is made up of 13 amino acids. CDR3 amino acids: CASSRTGGTEAFF. The CDR3 nucleotides are TGCGCCAGCAGCAGAACAGGGGGCACTGAAGCTTTCTTT.

The chain recombines TRBV6-1 with TRBJ1-2; D gene ambiguous. V lost 7 bases and J lost 4, with 16 bases in between. CDR3 size: 14 residues. Germline assignment: CDR1 MNHNS and CDR2 SASEGT. This chain's CDR3 is CASMMLQPAYGYTF. The CDR3 DNA sequence: TGTGCCAGCATGATGCTACAGCCAGCCTATGGCTACACCTTC.

CDR3 sequence (DNA): TGCAGCGTTCGTCGCGGGTACTCTGGAAACACCATATATTTT. Amino acid sequence: CSVRRGYSGNTIYF. The V gene is TRBV29-1, the J gene TRBJ1-3; D is uncertain. The CDR3 totals 14 residues. Germline values: CDR1 SQVTM, CDR2 ANQGSEA. V dropped 5 bases and J dropped 0 bases, with 11 bases sitting between them.

The chain is built from TRBV7-6 and TRBJ1-2, with D unresolved. The length of the CDR3 is 13 residues. V lost 4 bases to trimming and J lost 6 bases, with 12 bases between them. Germline V gives CDR1 SGHVS, CDR2 FNYEAQ. This CDR3 reads CASSSAWSDGYTF. The CDR3 coding sequence is TGTGCCAGCAGCTCCGCATGGAGCGATGGCTACACCTTC.

The chain combines TRBV7-2 with TRBJ2-1; perhaps TRBD1 as D (6 bases). Germline V gives CDR1 SGHTA, CDR2 FQGNSA. The CDR3 loop spans 14 amino acids. V lost 1 base to trimming and J lost 8 bases, with 12 bases between them. The CDR3 DNA is TGTGCCAGCAGCTTAGTTTCAGGGGATTATGAGCAGTTCTTC. This sequence encodes CASSLVSGDYEQFF.

The chain uses TRBV18 and TRBJ2-1; perhaps TRBD2 as D (5 bases). The V gene lost 4 bases and the J gene lost 8 bases, with 15 bases spanning the gap. Germline CDR1 is KGHSH and CDR2 is LQKENI. The CDR3 consists of 14 residues. The CDR3 region is CASSQTLVGDEQFF. CDR3 nucleotides: TGTGCCAGCTCACAAACCCTTGTCGGGGATGAGCAGTTCTTC.

The chain recombines TRBV2 with TRBJ2-1; 12 positions match TRBD2. V lost 4 bases and J lost 7; bases outside the gene matches: 5. The CDR3 is 15 amino acids. The germline CDR1 and CDR2 sequences are SNHLY and FYNNEI. The CDR3 coding sequence is TGTGCCAGCAGTGCTAGCGGGGGGGCAAGGAATGAGCAGTTCTTC. Translation: CASSASGGARNEQFF.

This clone was seen a few times. The chain uses TRBV7-3 and TRBJ1-1; TRBD1 is a possible D gene (5 bases). V was shortened by 5 bases and J by 5 bases, with 15 bases between the two germline ends. The CDR3 contains 14 residues. The germline CDR1 and CDR2 sequences are SGHTA and FQGTGA. In DNA form, the CDR3 reads TGTGCCAGCAGCGGTACAGGAAGGGGAACTGAAGCTTTCTTT. Its protein is CASSGTGRGTEAFF.

The chain carries TRBV28 and TRBJ2-7; TRBD1 might be the D (5 bases). CDR1 is MDHEN, CDR2 SYDVKM, per germline. This CDR3 has 15 amino acids. V was shortened by 1 base and J by 0 bases, with 10 bases between the two germline ends. CDR3 region: CASSLSQGSSYEQYF. The CDR3 bases are TGTGCCAGCAGTTTATCGCAGGGTAGCTCCTACGAGCAGTACTTC.

The rearrangement uses TRBV10-3 and TRBJ2-7; TRBD2 agrees at 8 bases. V trimming: 7 bases; J trimming: 6 bases; junction bases outside the gene matches: 5. Germline assignment: CDR1 ENHRY and CDR2 SYGVKD. This CDR3 is built from 12 residues. The chain's CDR3 is CAITPGGVEQYF. The CDR3 coding sequence is TGTGCCATCACCCCCGGGGGGGTCGAGCAGTACTTC.

This clone was seen just once. The chain couples TRBV4-3 to TRBJ2-7, with D tentatively TRBD1 or TRBD2 (5 bases each). Germline V lookup: CDR1 LGHNA, CDR2 YSLEER. The V gene lost 3 bases and the J gene lost 6 bases, with 21 bases spanning the gap. The CDR3 consists of 16 residues. The CDR3 spells CASSHVGGGSSSEQYF. The CDR3 coding sequence is TGCGCCAGCAGCCATGTTGGTGGGGGATCGTCGAGCGAGCAGTACTTC.

The chain carries TRBV10-3 and TRBJ1-3; 9 nucleotides match TRBD1. CDR1 is ENHRY, CDR2 SYGVKD, per germline. This CDR3 spans 16 amino acids. V was pared by 2 bases and J by 2 bases, with 4 bases of the junction left unmatched. The CDR3: CAISEVWDRAGNTIYF. For the CDR3, the DNA is TGTGCCATCAGTGAGGTTTGGGACAGGGCTGGAAACACCATATATTTT.